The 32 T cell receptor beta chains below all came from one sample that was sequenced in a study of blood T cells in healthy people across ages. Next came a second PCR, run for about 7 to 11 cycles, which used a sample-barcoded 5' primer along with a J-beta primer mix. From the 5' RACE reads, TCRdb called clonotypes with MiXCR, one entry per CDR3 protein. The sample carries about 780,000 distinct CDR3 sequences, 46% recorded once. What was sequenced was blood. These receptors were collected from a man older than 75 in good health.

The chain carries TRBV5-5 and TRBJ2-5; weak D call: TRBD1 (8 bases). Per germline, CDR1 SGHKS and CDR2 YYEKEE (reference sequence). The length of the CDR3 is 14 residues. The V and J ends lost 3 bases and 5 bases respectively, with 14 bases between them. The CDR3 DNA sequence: TGTGCCAGCAGCTGGGAACAGGGGGGGGAGACCCAGTACTTC. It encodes CASSWEQGGETQYF.

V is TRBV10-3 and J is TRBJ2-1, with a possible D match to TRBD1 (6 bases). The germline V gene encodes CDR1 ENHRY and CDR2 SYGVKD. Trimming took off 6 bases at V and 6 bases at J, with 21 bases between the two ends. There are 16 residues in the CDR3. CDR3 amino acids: CAIRTGTPLVSNEQFF. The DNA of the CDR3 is TGTGCCATCAGGACCGGGACACCCCTTGTGTCCAATGAGCAGTTCTTC.

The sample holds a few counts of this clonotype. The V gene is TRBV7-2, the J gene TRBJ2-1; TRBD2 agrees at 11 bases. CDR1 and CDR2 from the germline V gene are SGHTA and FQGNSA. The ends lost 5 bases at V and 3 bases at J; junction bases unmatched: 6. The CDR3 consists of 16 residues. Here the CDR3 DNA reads TGTGCCAGCAGCAGGGGACTAGCGGAAAACTACAATGAGCAGTTCTTC. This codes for CASSRGLAENYNEQFF. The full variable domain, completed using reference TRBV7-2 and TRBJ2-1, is GAGVSQSPSNKVTEKGKDVELRCDPISGHTALYWYRQSLGQGLEFLIYFQGNSAPDKSGLPSDRFSAERTGGSVSTLTIQRTQQEDSAVYLCASSRGLAENYNEQFFGPGTRLTVL.

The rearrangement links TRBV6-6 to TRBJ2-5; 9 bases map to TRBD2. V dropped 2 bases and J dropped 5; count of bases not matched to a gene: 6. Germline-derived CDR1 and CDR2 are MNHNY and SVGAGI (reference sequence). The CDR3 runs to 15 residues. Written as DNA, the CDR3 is TGTGCCAGCAGTTACCGGAGAGCGGGAGGCGAGACCCAGTACTTC. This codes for CASSYRRAGGETQYF.

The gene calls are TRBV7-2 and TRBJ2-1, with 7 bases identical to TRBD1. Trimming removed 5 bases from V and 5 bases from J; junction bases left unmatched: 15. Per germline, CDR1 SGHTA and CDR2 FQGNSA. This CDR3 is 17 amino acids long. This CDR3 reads CASSPPSAQGGHNEQFF. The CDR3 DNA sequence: TGTGCCAGCAGCCCTCCGAGCGCCCAAGGGGGCCACAATGAGCAGTTCTTC.

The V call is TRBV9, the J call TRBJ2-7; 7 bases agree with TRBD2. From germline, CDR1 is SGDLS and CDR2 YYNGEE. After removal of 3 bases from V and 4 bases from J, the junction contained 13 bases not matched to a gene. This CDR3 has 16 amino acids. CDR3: CASSAHVGGSSYEQYF. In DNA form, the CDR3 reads TGTGCCAGCAGCGCCCACGTGGGAGGGAGCTCGTACGAGCAGTACTTC.

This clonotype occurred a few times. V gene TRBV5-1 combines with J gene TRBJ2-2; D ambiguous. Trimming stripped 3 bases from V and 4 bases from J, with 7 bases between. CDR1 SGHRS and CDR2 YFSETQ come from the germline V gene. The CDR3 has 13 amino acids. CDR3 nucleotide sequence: TGCGCCAGCAGCTCGGTTAGCACCGGGGAGCTGTTTTTT. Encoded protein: CASSSVSTGELFF.

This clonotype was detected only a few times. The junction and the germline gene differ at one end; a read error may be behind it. CDR3 bases: TGTGCCGTCAGTCCGGGACAGGGTGGCCACGAGCAGTACTTC. Its protein product is CAVSPGQGGHEQYF. The chain employs TRBV10-3 and TRBJ2-7; 9 nucleotides agree with TRBD1. The CDR3 sequence is 14 residues long. Germline CDR1 is ENHRY and CDR2 is SYGVKD.

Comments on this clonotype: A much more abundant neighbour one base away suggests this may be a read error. The CDR3 protein is CSAAVGPPYDEQFF. The CDR3 DNA follows: TGCAGTGCCGCGGTGGGCCCACCCTACGATGAGCAGTTCTTC. J is TRBJ2-1 and V is TRBV20-1; D not certain. The V gene's germline CDR1 is DFQATT and CDR2 SNEGSKA (reference sequence). There are 14 residues in the CDR3.

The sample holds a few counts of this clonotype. In DNA, the CDR3 is TGCAGTGCTGGGAGAGCGGGGGAGATCTACGAGCAGTACTTC. Its translation: CSAGRAGEIYEQYF. The gene calls are TRBV20-1 and TRBJ2-7; TRBD2 matches 8 bases. The CDR3 has 14 residues. Germline V gives CDR1 DFQATT, CDR2 SNEGSKA (reference sequence). Losses at the gene ends were 5 bases for V and 3 bases for J; bases not matched to a gene: 9.

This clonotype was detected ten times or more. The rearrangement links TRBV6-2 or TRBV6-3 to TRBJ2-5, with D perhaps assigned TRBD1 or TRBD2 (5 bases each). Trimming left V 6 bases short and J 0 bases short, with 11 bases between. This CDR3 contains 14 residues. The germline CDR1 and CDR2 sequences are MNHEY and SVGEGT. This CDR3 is CASRLRGHQETQYF. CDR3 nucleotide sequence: TGTGCCAGCAGGCTCCGGGGCCACCAAGAGACCCAGTACTTC.

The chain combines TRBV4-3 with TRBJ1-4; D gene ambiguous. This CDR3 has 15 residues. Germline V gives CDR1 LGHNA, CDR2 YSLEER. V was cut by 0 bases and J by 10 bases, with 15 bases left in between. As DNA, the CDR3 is TGCGCCAGCAGCCAAGAGAACGGGCGAGCGTCAAAACTGTTTTTT. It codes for CASSQENGRASKLFF.

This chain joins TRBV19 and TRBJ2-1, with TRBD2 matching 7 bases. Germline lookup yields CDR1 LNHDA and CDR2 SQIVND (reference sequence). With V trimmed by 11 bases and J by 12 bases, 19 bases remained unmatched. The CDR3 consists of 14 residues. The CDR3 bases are TGTGCCGCCCCTAGGGAGGCGGGGGTAGTTAGGCAGTTCTTC. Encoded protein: CAAPREAGVVRQFF.

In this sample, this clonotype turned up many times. The CDR3 region is CSGSGQSYNEQFF. The CDR3 coding sequence is TGCAGCGGTTCAGGGCAGTCCTACAATGAGCAGTTCTTC. The chain is built from TRBV29-1 and TRBJ2-1; tentatively, D is TRBD1 (5 bases). This CDR3 has 13 residues. V lost 7 bases to trimming and J lost 1 base, with 11 bases between them. CDR1 SQVTM and CDR2 ANQGSEA come from the germline V gene.

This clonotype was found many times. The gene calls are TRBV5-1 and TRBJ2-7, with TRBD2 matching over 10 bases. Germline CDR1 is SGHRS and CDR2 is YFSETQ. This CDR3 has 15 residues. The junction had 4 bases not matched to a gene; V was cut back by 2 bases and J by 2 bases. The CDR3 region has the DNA TGCGCCAGCAGCTTATGGACTAGCGGAGCCTACGAGCAGTACTTC. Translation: CASSLWTSGAYEQYF.

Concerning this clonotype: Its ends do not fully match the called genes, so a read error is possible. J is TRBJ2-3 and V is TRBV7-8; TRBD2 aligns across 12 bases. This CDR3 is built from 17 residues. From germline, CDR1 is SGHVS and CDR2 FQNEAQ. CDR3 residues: CASSFSRLAGDTYTQYF. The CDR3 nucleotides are TGTGCCAGCAGCTTTTCTAGACTAGCGGGAGACACATATACGCAGTATTTT. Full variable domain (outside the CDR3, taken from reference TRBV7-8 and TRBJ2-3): GAGVSQSPRYKVAKRGQDVALRCDPISGHVSLFWYQQALGQGPEFLTYFQNEAQLDKSGLPSDRFFAERPEGSVSTLKIQRTQQEDSAVYLCASSFSRLAGDTYTQYFGPGTRLTVL.

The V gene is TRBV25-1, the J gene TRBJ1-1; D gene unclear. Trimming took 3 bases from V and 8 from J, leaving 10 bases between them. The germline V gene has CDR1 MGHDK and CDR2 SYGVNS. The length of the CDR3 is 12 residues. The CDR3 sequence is CASSDPWSEAFF. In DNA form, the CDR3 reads TGTGCCAGCAGTGATCCGTGGTCGGAAGCTTTCTTT.

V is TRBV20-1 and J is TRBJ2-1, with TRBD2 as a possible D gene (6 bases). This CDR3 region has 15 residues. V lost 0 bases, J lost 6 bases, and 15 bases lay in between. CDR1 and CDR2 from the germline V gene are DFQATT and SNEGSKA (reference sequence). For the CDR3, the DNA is TGCAGTGCTAGAGATTCTGGGACTCTGGGCAATGAGCAGTTCTTC. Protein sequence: CSARDSGTLGNEQFF.

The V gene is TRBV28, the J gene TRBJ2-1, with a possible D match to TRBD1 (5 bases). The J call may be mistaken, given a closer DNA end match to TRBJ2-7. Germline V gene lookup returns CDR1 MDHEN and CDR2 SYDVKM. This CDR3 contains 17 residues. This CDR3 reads CASSQGPGFTSYNEQYF. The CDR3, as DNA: TGTGCCAGCAGTCAAGGGCCAGGGTTCACCTCCTACAATGAGCAGTACTTC.

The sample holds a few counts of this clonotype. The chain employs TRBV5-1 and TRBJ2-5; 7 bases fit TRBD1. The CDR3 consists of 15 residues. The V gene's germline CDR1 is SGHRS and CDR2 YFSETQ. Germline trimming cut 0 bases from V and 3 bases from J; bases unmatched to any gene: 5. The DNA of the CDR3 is TGCGCCAGCAGCTTGGCGGGGACAGCTAAAGAGACCCAGTACTTC. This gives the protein CASSLAGTAKETQYF.

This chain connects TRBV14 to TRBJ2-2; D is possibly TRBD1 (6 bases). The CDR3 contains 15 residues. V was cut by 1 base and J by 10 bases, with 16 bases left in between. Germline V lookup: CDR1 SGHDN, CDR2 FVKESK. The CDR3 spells CASSQVTGLMEELFF. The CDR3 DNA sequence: TGTGCCAGCAGCCAAGTTACAGGGTTGATGGAGGAGCTGTTTTTT.

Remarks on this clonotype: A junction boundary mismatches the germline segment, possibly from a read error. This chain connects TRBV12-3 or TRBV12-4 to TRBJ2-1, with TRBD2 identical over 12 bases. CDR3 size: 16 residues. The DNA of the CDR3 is TGTGCCAGCAGTGCCCTAGCGGGGGGGTCCTACAATGAGCGGTACTTC. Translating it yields CASSALAGGSYNERYF.

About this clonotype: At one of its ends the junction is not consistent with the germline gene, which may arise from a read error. CDR3 sequence reads: CASSPTDTQCF. The CDR3 DNA reads as TGTGCCAGCAGTCCCACAGATACGCAGTGTTTT. The chain recombines TRBV7-2 with TRBJ2-3, with unresolved D. CDR1 is SGHTA and CDR2 is FQGNSA in the germline V gene. This CDR3 has 11 amino acids.

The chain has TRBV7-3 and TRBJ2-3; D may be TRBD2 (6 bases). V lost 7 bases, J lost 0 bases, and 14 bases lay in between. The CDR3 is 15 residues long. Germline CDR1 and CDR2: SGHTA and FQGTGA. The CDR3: CASTPGTPSTDTQYF. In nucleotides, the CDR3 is TGTGCCAGCACTCCCGGGACTCCAAGCACAGATACGCAGTATTTT. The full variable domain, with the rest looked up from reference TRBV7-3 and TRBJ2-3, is GAGVSQTPSNKVTEKGKYVELRCDPISGHTALYWYRQSLGQGPEFLIYFQGTGAADDSGLPNDRFFAVRPEGSVSTLKIQRTERGDSAVYLCASTPGTPSTDTQYFGPGTRLTVL.

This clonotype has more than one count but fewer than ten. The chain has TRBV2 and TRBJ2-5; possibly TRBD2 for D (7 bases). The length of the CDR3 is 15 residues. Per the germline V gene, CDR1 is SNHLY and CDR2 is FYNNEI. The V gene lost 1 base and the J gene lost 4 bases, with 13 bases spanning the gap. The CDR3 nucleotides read TGTGCCAGCAGTGAAGTCCGGGGAGGGGGAGAGACCCAGTACTTC. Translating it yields CASSEVRGGGETQYF. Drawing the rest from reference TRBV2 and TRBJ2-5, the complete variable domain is EPEVTQTPSHQVTQMGQEVILRCVPISNHLYFYWYRQILGQKVEFLVSFYNNEISEKSEIFDDQFSVERPDGSNFTLKIRSTKLEDSAMYFCASSEVRGGGETQYFGPGTRLLVL.

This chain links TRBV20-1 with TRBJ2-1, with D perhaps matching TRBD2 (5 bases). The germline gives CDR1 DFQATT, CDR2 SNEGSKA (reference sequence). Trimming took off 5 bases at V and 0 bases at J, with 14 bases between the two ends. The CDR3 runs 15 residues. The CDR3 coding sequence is TGCAGTGCTCTCGATTTAGCGAGCTCCTACAATGAGCAGTTCTTC. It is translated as CSALDLASSYNEQFF.

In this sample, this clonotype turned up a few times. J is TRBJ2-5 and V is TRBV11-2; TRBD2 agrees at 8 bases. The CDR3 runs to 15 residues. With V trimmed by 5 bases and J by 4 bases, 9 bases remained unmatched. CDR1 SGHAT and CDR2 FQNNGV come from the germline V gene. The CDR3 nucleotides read TGTGCCAGCAGCCCCGTTAGGACTAGCATAGAGACCCAGTACTTC. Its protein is CASSPVRTSIETQYF.

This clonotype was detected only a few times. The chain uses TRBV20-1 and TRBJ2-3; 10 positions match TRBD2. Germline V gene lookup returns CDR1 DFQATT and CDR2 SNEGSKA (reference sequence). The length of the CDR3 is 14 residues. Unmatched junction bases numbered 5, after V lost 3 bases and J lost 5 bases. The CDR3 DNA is TGCAGTGCTAGGTCTCTAGCGGGAGAAGATACGCAGTATTTT. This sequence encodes CSARSLAGEDTQYF.

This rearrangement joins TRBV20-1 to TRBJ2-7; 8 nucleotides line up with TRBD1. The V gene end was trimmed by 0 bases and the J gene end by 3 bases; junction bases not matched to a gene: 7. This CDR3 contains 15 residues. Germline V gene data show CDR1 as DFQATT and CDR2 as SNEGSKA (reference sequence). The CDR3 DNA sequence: TGCAGTGCTAGAGAGAGTCGGACAGGGATCTACGAGCAGTACTTC. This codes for CSARESRTGIYEQYF.

CDR3 in DNA: TGTGCCAGCAGCTTATTGGTCAGTAACTATGGCTACACCTTC. As protein: CASSLLVSNYGYTF. The chain is built from TRBV7-9 and TRBJ1-2; D is undetermined. This CDR3 is 14 amino acids long. Trimming took off 2 bases at V and 1 base at J, with 8 bases between the two ends. CDR1 SEHNR and CDR2 FQNEAQ come from the germline V gene (reference sequence).

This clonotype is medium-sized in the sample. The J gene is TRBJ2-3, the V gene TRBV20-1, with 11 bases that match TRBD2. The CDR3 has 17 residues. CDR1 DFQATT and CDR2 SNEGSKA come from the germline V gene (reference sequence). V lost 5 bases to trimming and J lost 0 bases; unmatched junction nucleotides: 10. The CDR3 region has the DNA TGCAGTGCTGAGCCGGGACTAGCGGAAATGAGCACAGATACGCAGTATTTT. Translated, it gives CSAEPGLAEMSTDTQYF.

CDR3 sequence: CASSVQGMNTGELFF. DNA of the CDR3: TGCGCCAGCAGCGTTCAGGGGATGAACACCGGGGAGCTGTTTTTT. The V gene is TRBV4-1, the J gene TRBJ2-2, with a possible D match to TRBD1 (6 bases). CDR3 length equals 15 residues. Trimming cost V 5 bases and J 1 base, with 11 bases left between them. Germline CDR1 and CDR2: MGHRA and YSYEKL.